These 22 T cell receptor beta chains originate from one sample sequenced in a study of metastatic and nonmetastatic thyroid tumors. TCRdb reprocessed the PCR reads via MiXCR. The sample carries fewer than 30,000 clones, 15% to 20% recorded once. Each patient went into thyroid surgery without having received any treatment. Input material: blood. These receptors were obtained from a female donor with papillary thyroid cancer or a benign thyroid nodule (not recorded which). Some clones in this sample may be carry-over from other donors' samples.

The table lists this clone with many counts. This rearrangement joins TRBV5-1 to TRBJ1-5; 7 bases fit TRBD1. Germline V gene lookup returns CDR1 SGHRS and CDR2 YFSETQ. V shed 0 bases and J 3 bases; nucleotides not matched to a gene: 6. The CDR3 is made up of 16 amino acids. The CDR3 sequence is CASSLGAGGNNQPQHF. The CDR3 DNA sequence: TGCGCCAGCAGCTTGGGGGCAGGGGGGAACAATCAGCCCCAGCATTTT.

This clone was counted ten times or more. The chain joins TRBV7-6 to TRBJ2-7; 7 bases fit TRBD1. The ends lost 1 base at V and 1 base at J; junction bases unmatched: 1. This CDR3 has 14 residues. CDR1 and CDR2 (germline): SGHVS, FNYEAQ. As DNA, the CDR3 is TGTGCCAGCAGCTTAGGGGGACAGTCCTACGAGCAGTACTTC. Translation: CASSLGGQSYEQYF.

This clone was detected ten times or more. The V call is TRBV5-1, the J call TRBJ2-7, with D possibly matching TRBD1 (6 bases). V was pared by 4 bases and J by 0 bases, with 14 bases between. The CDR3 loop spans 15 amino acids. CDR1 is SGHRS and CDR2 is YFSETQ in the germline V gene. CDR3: CASSRYKDSSYEQYF. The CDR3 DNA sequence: TGCGCCAGCAGCCGCTACAAGGACAGCTCCTACGAGCAGTACTTC.

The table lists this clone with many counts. The CDR3 DNA sequence: TGCAGTGCTAGAGCGGGGGGCACAGATACGCAGTATTTT. This encodes CSARAGGTDTQYF. This sequence joins TRBV20-1 and TRBJ2-3; D is possibly TRBD2 (6 bases). V lost 1 base and J lost 1, with 6 bases in between. The CDR3 sequence is 13 residues long. The germline CDR1 and CDR2 sequences are DFQATT and SNEGSKA (reference sequence).

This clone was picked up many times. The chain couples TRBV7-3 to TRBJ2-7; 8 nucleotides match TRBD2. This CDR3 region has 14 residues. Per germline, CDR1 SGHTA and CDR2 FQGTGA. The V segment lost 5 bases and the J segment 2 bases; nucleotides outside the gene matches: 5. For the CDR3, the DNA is TGTGCCAGCAGCACCCCGGGACTAGCCTACGAGCAGTACTTC. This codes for CASSTPGLAYEQYF. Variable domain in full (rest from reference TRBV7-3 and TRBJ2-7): GAGVSQTPSNKVTEKGKYVELRCDPISGHTALYWYRQSLGQGPEFLIYFQGTGAADDSGLPNDRFFAVRPEGSVSTLKIQRTERGDSAVYLCASSTPGLAYEQYFGPGTRLTVT.

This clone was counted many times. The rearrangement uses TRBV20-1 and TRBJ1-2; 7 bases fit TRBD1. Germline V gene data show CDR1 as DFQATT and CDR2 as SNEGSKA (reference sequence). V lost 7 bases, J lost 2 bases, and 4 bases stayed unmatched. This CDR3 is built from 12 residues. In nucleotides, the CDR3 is TGCAGTGTCGAGGGGGCGAACTATGGCTACACCTTC. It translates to CSVEGANYGYTF.

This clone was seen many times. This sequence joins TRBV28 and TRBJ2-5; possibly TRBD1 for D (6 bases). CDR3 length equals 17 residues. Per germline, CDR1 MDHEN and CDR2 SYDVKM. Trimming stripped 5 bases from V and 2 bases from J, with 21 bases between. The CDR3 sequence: CASSPRVVQGAQETQYF. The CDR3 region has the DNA TGTGCCAGCAGTCCCAGGGTTGTACAGGGCGCTCAAGAGACCCAGTACTTC. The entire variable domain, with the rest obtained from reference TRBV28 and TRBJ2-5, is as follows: DVKVTQSSRYLVKRTGEKVFLECVQDMDHENMFWYRQDPGLGLRLIYFSYDVKMKEKGDIPEGYSVSREKKERFSLILESASTNQTSMYLCASSPRVVQGAQETQYFGPGTRLLVL.

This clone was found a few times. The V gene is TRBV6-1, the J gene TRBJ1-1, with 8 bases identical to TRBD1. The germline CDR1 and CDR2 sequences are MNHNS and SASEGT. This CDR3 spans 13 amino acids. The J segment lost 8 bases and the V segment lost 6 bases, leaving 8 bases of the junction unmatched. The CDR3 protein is CASRTGEGIEAFF. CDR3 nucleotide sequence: TGTGCCAGCAGGACAGGGGAAGGGATAGAAGCTTTCTTT.

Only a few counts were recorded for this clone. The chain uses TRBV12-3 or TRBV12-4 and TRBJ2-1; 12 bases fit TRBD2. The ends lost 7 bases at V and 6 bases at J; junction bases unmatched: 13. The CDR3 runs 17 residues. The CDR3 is CASIIVLAGGSSNEQFF. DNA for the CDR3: TGTGCCAGCATCATAGTACTAGCGGGGGGATCGAGCAATGAGCAGTTCTTC.

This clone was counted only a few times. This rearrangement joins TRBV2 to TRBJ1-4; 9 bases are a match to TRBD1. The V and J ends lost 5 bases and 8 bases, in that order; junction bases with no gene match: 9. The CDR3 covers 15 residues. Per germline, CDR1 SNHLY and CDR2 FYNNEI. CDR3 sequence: CASSPRTGTGEKLFF. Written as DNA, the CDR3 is TGTGCCAGCAGTCCGAGGACAGGGACAGGGGAAAAACTGTTTTTT. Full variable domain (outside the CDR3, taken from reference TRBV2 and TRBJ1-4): EPEVTQTPSHQVTQMGQEVILRCVPISNHLYFYWYRQILGQKVEFLVSFYNNEISEKSEIFDDQFSVERPDGSNFTLKIRSTKLEDSAMYFCASSPRTGTGEKLFFGSGTQLSVL.

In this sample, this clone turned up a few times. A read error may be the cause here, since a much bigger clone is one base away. The CDR3 protein is CAGSLVGGMSTEAFF. The CDR3 coding sequence is TGCGCCGGCAGCTTGGTCGGGGGAATGAGCACTGAAGCTTTCTTT. The chain employs TRBV5-1 and TRBJ1-1; TRBD1 might be the D (5 bases). This CDR3 is built from 15 residues. Germline lookup yields CDR1 SGHRS and CDR2 YFSETQ.

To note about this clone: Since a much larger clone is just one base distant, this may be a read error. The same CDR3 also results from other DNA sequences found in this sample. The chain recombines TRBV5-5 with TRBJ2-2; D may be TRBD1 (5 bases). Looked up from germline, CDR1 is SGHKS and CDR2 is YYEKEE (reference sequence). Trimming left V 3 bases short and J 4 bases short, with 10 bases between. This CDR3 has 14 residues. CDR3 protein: CASSSDSRTGELFF. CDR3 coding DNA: TGTGCCAGCAGCTCTGACAGTCGCACCGGGGAGCTGTTTTTT. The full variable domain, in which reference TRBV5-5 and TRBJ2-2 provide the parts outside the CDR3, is DAGVTQSPTHLIKTRGQQVTLRCSPISGHKSVSWYQQVLGQGPQFIFQYYEKEERGRGNFPDRFSARQFPNYSSELNVNALLLGDSALYLCASSSDSRTGELFFGEGSRLTVL.

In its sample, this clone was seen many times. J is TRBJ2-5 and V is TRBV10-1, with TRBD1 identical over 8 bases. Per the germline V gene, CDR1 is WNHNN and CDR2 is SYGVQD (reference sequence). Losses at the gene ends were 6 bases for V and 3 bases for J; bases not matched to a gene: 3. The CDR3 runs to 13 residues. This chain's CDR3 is CASRRDRKETQYF. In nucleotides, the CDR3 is TGCGCCAGCAGGCGGGACAGGAAAGAGACCCAGTACTTC.

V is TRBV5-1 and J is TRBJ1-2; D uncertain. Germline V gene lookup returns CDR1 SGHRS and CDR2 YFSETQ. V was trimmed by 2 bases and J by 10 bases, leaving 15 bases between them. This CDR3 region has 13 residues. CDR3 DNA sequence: TGCGCCAGCAGCTTTGCCGGGCAGGACTTCTACACCTTC. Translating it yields CASSFAGQDFYTF.

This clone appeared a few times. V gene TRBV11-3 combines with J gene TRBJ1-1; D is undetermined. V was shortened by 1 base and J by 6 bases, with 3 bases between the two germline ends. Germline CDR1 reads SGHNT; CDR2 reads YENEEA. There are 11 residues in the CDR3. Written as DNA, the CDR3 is TGTGCCAGCAGCTTAGGACCTGAAGCTTTCTTT. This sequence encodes CASSLGPEAFF.

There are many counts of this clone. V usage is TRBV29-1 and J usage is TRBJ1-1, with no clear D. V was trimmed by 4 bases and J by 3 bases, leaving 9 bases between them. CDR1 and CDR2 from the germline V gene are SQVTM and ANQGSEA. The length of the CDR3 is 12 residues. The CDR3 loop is CSVVSTYTEAFF. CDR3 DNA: TGCAGCGTTGTTTCAACGTACACTGAAGCTTTCTTT.

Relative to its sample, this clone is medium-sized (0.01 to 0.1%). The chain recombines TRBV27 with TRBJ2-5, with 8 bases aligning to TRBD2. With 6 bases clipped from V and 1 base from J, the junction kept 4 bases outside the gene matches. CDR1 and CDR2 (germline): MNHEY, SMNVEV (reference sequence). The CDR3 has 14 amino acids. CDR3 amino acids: CASRAGAFQETQYF. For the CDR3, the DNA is TGTGCCAGCAGAGCGGGGGCCTTCCAAGAGACCCAGTACTTC.

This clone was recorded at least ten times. CDR3 protein: CASSQGPTSDEQYF. CDR3 coding DNA: TGTGCCAGCAGCCAGGGACCGACGTCGGACGAGCAGTACTTC. V gene TRBV11-2 combines with J gene TRBJ2-7; TRBD1 or TRBD2 may be the D gene (5 bases each). V was pared by 5 bases and J by 5 bases, with 16 bases between. Germline V gene data show CDR1 as SGHAT and CDR2 as FQNNGV. The CDR3 sequence is 14 residues long.

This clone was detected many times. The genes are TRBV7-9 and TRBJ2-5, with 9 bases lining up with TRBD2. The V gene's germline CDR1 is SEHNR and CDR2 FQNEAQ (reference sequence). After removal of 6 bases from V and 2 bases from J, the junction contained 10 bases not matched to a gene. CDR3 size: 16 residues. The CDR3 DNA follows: TGTGCCAGCAGTGACGGTAGCGGGGGACATCAAGAGACCCAGTACTTC. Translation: CASSDGSGGHQETQYF.

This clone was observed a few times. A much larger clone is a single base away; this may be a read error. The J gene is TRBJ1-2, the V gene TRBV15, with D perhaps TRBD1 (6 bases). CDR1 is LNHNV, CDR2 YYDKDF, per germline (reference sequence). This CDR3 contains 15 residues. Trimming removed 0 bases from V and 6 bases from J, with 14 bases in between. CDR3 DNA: TGTGCCACCAGCAGAGATCGACGGACAGCCCATGGCTACACCTTC. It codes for CATSRDRRTAHGYTF.

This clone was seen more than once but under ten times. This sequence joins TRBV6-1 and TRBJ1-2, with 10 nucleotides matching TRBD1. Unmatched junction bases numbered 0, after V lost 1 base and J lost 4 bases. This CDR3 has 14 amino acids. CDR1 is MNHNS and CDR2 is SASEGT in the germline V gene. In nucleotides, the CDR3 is TGTGCCAGCAGTGAAGGGACAGGGGGCTATGGCTACACCTTC. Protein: CASSEGTGGYGYTF.

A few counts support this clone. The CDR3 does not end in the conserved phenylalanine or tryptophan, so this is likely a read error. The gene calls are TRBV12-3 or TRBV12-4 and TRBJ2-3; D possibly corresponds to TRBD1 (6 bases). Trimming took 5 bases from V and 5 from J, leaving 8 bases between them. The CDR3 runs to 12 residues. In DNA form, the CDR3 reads TGTGCCAGCAGTAAAGGGGGAGATACGCAGTATCTT. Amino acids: CASSKGGDTQYL.